The following is a T cell receptor (beta chain) sequence with its context. The antigen is not known. This specimen comes from a study of persistence of HIV-infected CD4 T cells. An overlapping HIV-1 Gag peptide pool stimulated these cells at about 1 ug/peptide/mL. CD40L-negative CD69-negative CD45RO-high memory CD4+ T cells were sorted as populations depleted of antigen-responding cells. Undetectable plasma HIV-1 RNA below 50 copies/mL lasted at least 4 years. An approximately 17-hour stimulation of CD8-depleted PBMCs used anti-CD28/CD49d costimulation, CD40-blocking antibody and enfuvirtide. Overall study findings and caveats: TCR oligoclonality correlated with proviral oligoclonality in the same sorted populations. TCRbeta richness was lower in CMV- and Gag-responding cells than in anti-CD3/anti-CD28-responding cells.

The immunoSEQ assay was version 4, run in survey mode. The repertoire was sequenced with immunoSEQ multiplex PCR; TCRdb's copy has only in-frame clones and lacks some. The table records around 42,000 clones, approximately 78% of them present only once. The sample consisted of CD4+ T cells sorted from PBMCs after 18-hour stimulation, taken from a patient who received antiretroviral therapy. This TCR was recovered from an adult man with HIV who was CMV-seropositive.

DNA for the CDR3: TGTGCCAGTAGGGGACAGGGATTCTCCTACGAGCAGTACTTC. Residues: CASRGQGFSYEQYF. V and J are TRBV19 and TRBJ2-7; 9 bases line up with TRBD1. J gave up 0 bases and V 6 bases, and 3 bases lay outside the gene matches. CDR3 size: 14 residues. Germline CDR1 LNHDA, CDR2 SQIVND (reference sequence).